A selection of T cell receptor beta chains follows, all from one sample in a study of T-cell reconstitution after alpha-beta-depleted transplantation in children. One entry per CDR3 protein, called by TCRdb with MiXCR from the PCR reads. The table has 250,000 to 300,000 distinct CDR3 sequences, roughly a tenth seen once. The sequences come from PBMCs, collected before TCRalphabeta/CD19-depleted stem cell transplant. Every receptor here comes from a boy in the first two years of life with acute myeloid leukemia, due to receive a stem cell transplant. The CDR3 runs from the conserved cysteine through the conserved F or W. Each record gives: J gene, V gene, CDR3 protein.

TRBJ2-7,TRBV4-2,CASSHSLAGAYEQYF
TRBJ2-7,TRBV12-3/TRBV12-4,CASTLGGRYEQYF
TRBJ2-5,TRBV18,CASSPTWEGETQYF
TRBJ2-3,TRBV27,CASSLESASGGATQYF
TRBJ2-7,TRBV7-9,CASSLRTYEQYF
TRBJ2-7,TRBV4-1,CAGTAEQYF
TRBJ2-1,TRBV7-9,CASSFGPRGSYNEQFF
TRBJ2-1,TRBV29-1,CSVEAGGRGNEQFF
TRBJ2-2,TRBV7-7,CASSLGLYANTGELFF
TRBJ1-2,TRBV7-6,CASSLEVTGGNYGYTF
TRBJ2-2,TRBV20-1,CSARGGSNTGELFF